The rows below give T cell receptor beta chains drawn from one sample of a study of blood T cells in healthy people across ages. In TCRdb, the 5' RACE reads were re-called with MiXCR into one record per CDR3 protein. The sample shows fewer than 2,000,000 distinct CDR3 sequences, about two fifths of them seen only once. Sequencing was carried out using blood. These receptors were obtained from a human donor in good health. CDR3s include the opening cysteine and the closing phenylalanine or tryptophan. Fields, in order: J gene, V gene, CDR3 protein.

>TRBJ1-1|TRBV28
CASTFNTEAFF
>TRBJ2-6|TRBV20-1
CSARGASSGANVLTF
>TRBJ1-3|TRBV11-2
CASSTSVGRGRGNTIYF
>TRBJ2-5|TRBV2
CASSVRQGRQETQYF
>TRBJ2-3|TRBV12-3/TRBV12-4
CASSPAEGSGTDTQYF
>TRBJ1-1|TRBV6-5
CASSYGRRSFF
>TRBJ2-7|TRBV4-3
CASSQKGRLDRYEQYF
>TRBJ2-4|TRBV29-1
CSVEVQGGTIAKNIQYF
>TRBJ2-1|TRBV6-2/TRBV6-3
CASSFVTRNEQFF
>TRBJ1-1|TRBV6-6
CASRRGNTEAFF
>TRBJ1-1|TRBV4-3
CASSQDSSLRGNTEAFF
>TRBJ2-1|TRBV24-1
CATTTEQFF
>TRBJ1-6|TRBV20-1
CSAWTGTEFSPLHF
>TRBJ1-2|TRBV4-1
CASGRPDSSTGGYTF
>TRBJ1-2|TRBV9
CASSPRTGRDSYGYTF
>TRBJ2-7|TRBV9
CASSVDRGTPYEQYF
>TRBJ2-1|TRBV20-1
CSANGLAGVNEQFF
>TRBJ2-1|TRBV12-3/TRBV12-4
CASSLKPTSVDEQFF
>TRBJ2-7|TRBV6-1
CASRIGDPYEQYF
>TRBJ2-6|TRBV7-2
CASSLHPTGSGANVLTF
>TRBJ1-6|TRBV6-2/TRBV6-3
CASSYVDTVSSPLHF
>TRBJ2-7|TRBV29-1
CSVYSTAEQYF
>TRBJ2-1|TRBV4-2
CASSPGTSGGPTGNEQFF
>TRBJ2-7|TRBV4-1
CASSQTGCNEQYF
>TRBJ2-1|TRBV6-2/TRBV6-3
CASRDSTQPEQFF
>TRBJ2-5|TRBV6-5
CASSQGQGLGETQYF
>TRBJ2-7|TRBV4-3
CASSQSGRTYEQYF
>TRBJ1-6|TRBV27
CASSLSAGFYNSPLHF
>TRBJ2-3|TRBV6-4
CASSRLAGGADTQYF
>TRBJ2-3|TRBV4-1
CASSQGQGDGYTRYF
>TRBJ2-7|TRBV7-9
CASSLGGLAVDDYEQYF
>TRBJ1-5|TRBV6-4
CASAGPTSNQPQHF
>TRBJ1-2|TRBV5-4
CASSWGGNDYGYTF
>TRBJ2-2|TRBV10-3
CAISARESGELFF
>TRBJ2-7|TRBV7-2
CASSRLAGEYEQYF
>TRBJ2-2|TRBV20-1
CSASGATNTGELFF
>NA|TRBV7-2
CASSLLGTANYEQYF
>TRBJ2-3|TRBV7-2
CASTRDTQYF
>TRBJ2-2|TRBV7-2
CASSRSELAGGIVEELFF
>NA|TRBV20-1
CSARKPTSDTYEQYF
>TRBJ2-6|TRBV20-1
CSASPGTGPLSGANVLTF
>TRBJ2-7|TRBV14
CASSQVGRAYEQYF
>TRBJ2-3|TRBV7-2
CASSLAASGGSTDTQYF
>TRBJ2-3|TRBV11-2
CASSGSSGVTDTQYF
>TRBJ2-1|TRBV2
CASSDPTSGTGDEQFF
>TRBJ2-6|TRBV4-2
CASSQEVLASGANVLTF